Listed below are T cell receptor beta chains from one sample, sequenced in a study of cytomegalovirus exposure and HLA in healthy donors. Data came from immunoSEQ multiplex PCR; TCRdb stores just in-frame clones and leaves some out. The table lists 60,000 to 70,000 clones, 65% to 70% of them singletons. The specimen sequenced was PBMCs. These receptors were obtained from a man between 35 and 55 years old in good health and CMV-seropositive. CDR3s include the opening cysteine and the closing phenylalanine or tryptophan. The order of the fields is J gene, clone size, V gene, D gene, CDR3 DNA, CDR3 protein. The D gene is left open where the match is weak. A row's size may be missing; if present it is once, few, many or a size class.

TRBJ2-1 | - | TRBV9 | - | TGTGCCAGCAGCGCGGGACTCCCCTCCTACAATGAGCAGTTCTTC | CASSAGLPSYNEQFF
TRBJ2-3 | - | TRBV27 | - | TGTGCCAGCTCCGAGAGGACAGATACGCAGTATTTT | CASSERTDTQYF
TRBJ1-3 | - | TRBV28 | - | TGTGCCAGCAAGGGGCCCGAGTCTGGAAACACCATATATTTT | CASKGPESGNTIYF
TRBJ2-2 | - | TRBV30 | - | TGTGCCTGGAGTGTACCCAGGGGGGAGCTGTTTTTT | CAWSVPRGELFF
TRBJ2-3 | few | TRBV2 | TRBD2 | TGTGCCAGCGGCGGGGGGACCACAGATACGCAGTATTTT | CASGGGTTDTQYF
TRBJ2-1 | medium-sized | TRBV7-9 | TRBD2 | TGTGCCAGCAGCTCCCCCTTGTTCGCGGGAGGCAATGAGCAGTTCTTC | CASSSPLFAGGNEQFF
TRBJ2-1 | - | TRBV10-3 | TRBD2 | TGTGCCATCAGTGAACTAGCGGGTGGAAATGAGCAGTTCTTC | CAISELAGGNEQFF
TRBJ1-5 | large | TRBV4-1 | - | TGCGCCAGCAGCCAAGGGTGGGGGGGGCCCTTGAGTAGCAGTCAGCCCCAGCATTTT | CASSQGWGGPLSSSQPQHF
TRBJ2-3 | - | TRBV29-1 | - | TGCAGCGTTGAACCTGCAGATACGCAGTATTTT | CSVEPADTQYF
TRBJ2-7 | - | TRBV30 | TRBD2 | TGTGCCTGGAAGGTCTCTGCGGGAGGTTCCCGCGGCTTCTACGAGCAGTACTTC | CAWKVSAGGSRGFYEQYF
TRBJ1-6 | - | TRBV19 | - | TGTGCCAGTAGTACCTCCGGGGGGATTTATAATTCACCCCTCCACTTT | CASSTSGGIYNSPLHF
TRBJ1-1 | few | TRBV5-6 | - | TGTGCCAGCAGCTGGGGACAAGCGAACACTGAAGCTTTCTTT | CASSWGQANTEAFF
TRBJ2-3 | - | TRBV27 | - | TGTGCCAGCAGTAGGACAGCCGACCTCACAGATACGCAGTATTTT | CASSRTADLTDTQYF
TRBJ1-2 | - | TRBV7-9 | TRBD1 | TGTTCCAGCAGCTCACGAGACGCCGGGACAGCAAACTATGGCTACACCTTC | CSSSSRDAGTANYGYTF
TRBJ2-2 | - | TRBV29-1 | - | TGCAGCGTAGAACCTCAGGGGAAAAACACCGGGGAGCTGTTTTTT | CSVEPQGKNTGELFF
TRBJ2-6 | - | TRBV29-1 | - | TGCAGCGTTGAAGCAGGGGTCGGGGCCAACGTCCTGACTTTC | CSVEAGVGANVLTF
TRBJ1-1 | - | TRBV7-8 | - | TGTGCCAGCCGGGACATCACTGAAGCTTTCTTT | CASRDITEAFF
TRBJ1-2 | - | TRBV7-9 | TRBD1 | TGTGCCAGCAGCTCCGGGACAGGAACCCTCTATGGCTACACCTTC | CASSSGTGTLYGYTF
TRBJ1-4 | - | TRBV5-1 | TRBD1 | TGCGCCAGCAGCTTTAACAGGGGGGAAAAACTGTTTTTT | CASSFNRGEKLFF
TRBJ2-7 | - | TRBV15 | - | TGTGCCACCAGCAGAGATTCCGCAATTCGGACAGCCGTCGAGCAGTACTTC | CATSRDSAIRTAVEQYF
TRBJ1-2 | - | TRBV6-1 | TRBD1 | TGTGCCAGCAGTGGGACAGGTAATGGCTACACCTTC | CASSGTGNGYTF
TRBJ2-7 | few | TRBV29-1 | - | TGCAGCGTCCGGGGGCCTTGGGCTAGCGGACGAAACGAGCAGTACTTC | CSVRGPWASGRNEQYF
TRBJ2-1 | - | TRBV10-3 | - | TGTGCCATCAGTGACCGCGTAGATGAGCAGTTCTTC | CAISDRVDEQFF